These T cell receptor beta chains were read from a single sample in a study of regulatory T cells in long-lasting Graves disease. TCRdb passed the multiplex PCR reads through MiXCR, listing each CDR3 protein once. Among around 250,000 distinct CDR3 sequences listed, under 20% were seen once. Separately, the same data were catalogued under a study of T cells in Graves' hyperthyroidism and ophthalmopathy.

Here the sequenced sample was peripheral blood mononuclear cells (PBMCs), taken at new diagnosis, from a patient treated with antithyroid drugs. The origin of the receptors is a young woman with Graves disease. Both conserved end residues are part of each CDR3. The order of the fields is CDR3 length, D gene, clone size, J gene, V gene, CDR3 DNA, CDR3 protein. D genes are given only for firm matches. Part of the rows lack a size; the others show once, few, many or a class for expanded clones.

>13|.|many|TRBJ1-2|TRBV7-2
TGTGCCAGCAGCTTATATGGACAGTCTGGCTACACCTTC
CASSLYGQSGYTF
>15|.|many|TRBJ1-1|TRBV20-1
TGCAGTGCTAGGATACCTTACCTGGGCGACACTGAAGCTTTCTTT
CSARIPYLGDTEAFF
>13|.|few|TRBJ2-1|TRBV9
TGTGCCAGCAGCGTTAGGCCCGCGGGTGAGCAGTTCTTC
CASSVRPAGEQFF
>13|.|.|TRBJ1-2|TRBV24-1
TGTGCCACCAGTGATACGACGGGATATGGCTACACCTTC
CATSDTTGYGYTF
>15|.|many|TRBJ1-1|TRBV5-5
TGTGCCAGCAGCTTGGGGGAGGCTCGGAACACTGAAGCTTTCTTT
CASSLGEARNTEAFF
>13|.|many|TRBJ1-2|TRBV20-1
TGCAGTGCCCCCCGAGGGAGGGTTGGCGGCTACACCTTC
CSAPRGRVGGYTF
>17|.|many|TRBJ2-5|TRBV3-1
TGTGCCAGCAGCCACAAAGGGAGGGGGCCCCTCCAAGAGACCCAGTACTTC
CASSHKGRGPLQETQYF
>14|TRBD2|many|TRBJ2-3|TRBV19
TGTGCTGCTGCCCAGCGGGGGGCCACAGATACGCAGTATTTT
CAAAQRGATDTQYF
>15|.|many|TRBJ1-1|TRBV27
TGTGCCAGCAGTTTAGTCGCCAGGGGTGACACTGAAGCTTTCTTT
CASSLVARGDTEAFF
>19|TRBD2|.|TRBJ2-3|TRBV19
TGTGCCAGTAGTATATCCGGACTAGCGGGGGTTACTAGCACAGATACGCAGTATTTT
CASSISGLAGVTSTDTQYF
>11|.|.|TRBJ2-7|TRBV27
TGTGCCAGCAGTTTAGGACCAGAGCAGTACTTC
CASSLGPEQYF
>17|.|many|TRBJ2-5|TRBV3-1
TGTGCCAGCAGCCTACTGGATACTGGACAGACACAAGAGACCCAGTACTTC
CASSLLDTGQTQETQYF
>18|TRBD2|many|TRBJ2-3|TRBV6-5
TGTGCCAGCAGTTTCCTCACCTCGTGGACGGCGGGAGCAGATACGCAGTATTTT
CASSFLTSWTAGADTQYF
>18|.|many|TRBJ1-6|TRBV7-2
TGTGCCAGCAGCGGAGGGGGTAGGGCAAGCTCCTATAATTCACCCCTCCACTTT
CASSGGGRASSYNSPLHF